These 25 T cell receptor beta chains were all obtained from the same sample, sequenced in a study of blood T cell repertoires in COVID-19. Generated by immunoSEQ multiplex PCR, the TCRdb table keeps only in-frame clones and is missing some. Here the sample spans 200,000 to 250,000 clones, approximately 85% being singletons. Input material: peripheral blood. The receptors stem from a woman aged 70-85 years with COVID-19, enrolled during active disease.

This chain joins TRBV10-3 and TRBJ1-3; D remains unclear. This CDR3 has 14 residues. With 2 bases removed from V and 0 bases from J, the gap between germline ends came to 5 bases. Germline CDR1 is ENHRY and CDR2 is SYGVKD. CDR3 region: CAISEGRSGNTIYF. In DNA, the CDR3 is TGTGCCATCAGTGAGGGCCGCTCTGGAAACACCATATATTTT.

A few counts support this clone. The chain couples TRBV21-1 to TRBJ1-2; the table's D call, TRBD1, has no DNA check behind it. TRBV21-1 is a listed pseudogene. The CDR3 consists of 13 residues. The CDR3 spells CASSKIRAWGYTF. DNA for the CDR3: TGTGCCAGCAGCAAAATCAGGGCTTGGGGCTACACCTTC.

This chain connects TRBV5-5 to TRBJ1-3; D is possibly TRBD1 (6 bases). CDR1 SGHKS and CDR2 YYEKEE come from the germline V gene (reference sequence). The CDR3 is 17 residues long. Trimming cost V 0 bases and J 5 bases, with 18 bases left between them. Here the CDR3 reads CASSLEWGRGTRNTIYF. The DNA for the CDR3 is TGTGCCAGCAGCTTGGAATGGGGCAGGGGAACTCGAAACACCATATATTTT.

The genes are TRBV30 and TRBJ1-4; 12 nucleotides line up with TRBD1. The CDR3 consists of 15 residues. Germline V CDR1 and CDR2: GTSNPN, SVGIG (reference sequence). V dropped 2 bases and J dropped 6; count of bases not matched to a gene: 4. CDR3 residues: CAWSWDRGHDEKLFF. The CDR3 nucleotides are TGTGCCTGGAGTTGGGACAGGGGGCATGATGAAAAACTGTTTTTT.

The chain recombines TRBV7-3 with TRBJ1-1; TRBD1 might be the D (6 bases). There are 15 residues in the CDR3. Deletions cut 5 bases from V and 6 bases from J, with 19 bases between. Germline lookup yields CDR1 SGHTA and CDR2 FQGTGA. Here the CDR3 DNA reads TGTGCCAGCAGCCCCCGGGGGGGCAGGGAGGCTGAAGCTTTCTTT. Protein sequence: CASSPRGGREAEAFF.

The V and J genes are TRBV2 and TRBJ1-3, with D possibly TRBD1 on 5 matching bases. The CDR3 loop spans 14 amino acids. The V and J ends lost 6 bases and 3 bases respectively, with 12 bases between them. Germline loops: CDR1 SNHLY, CDR2 FYNNEI. The CDR3 nucleotides read TGTGCCAGCAGGCAGGGACTAGGTGGAAACACCATATATTTT. Its protein product is CASRQGLGGNTIYF. Supplemented by reference TRBV2 and TRBJ1-3, the full variable domain reads EPEVTQTPSHQVTQMGQEVILRCVPISNHLYFYWYRQILGQKVEFLVSFYNNEISEKSEIFDDQFSVERPDGSNFTLKIRSTKLEDSAMYFCASRQGLGGNTIYFGEGSWLTVV.

The V call is TRBV7-2, the J call TRBJ1-4, with TRBD1 as a possible D gene (6 bases). Germline V gives CDR1 SGHTA, CDR2 FQGNSA. The CDR3 totals 15 residues. V lost 6 bases to trimming and J lost 8 bases, with 19 bases between them. This chain's CDR3 is CASRIDGGTGEKLFF. The CDR3, as DNA: TGTGCCAGCAGAATAGATGGGGGTACAGGGGAAAAACTGTTTTTT.

The chain has TRBV24-1 and TRBJ1-2; D remains unclear. V lost 8 bases to trimming and J lost 4 bases, with 16 bases between them. The CDR3 is 14 residues long. In germline, CDR1 is KGHDR, CDR2 SFDVKD. The CDR3 here is CATTSKVRGYGYTF. The CDR3 DNA reads as TGTGCCACCACTTCTAAGGTGAGAGGCTATGGCTACACCTTC.

This clone appeared a single time. This chain links TRBV5-6 with TRBJ2-7, with TRBD1 identical over 8 bases. With 0 bases clipped from V and 3 bases from J, the junction kept 14 bases outside the gene matches. The CDR3 has 18 amino acids. The V gene's germline CDR1 is SGHDT and CDR2 YYEEEE. CDR3 amino acids: CASSLAVGWTGINYEQYF. CDR3 DNA sequence: TGTGCCAGCAGCTTGGCCGTGGGGTGGACAGGGATAAACTACGAGCAGTACTTC.

There are a few counts of this clone. The rearrangement uses TRBV5-1 and TRBJ1-3; weak D call: TRBD1 (5 bases). With 1 base removed from V and 3 bases from J, the gap between germline ends came to 14 bases. Germline V gene data show CDR1 as SGHRS and CDR2 as YFSETQ. The CDR3 is 16 residues long. The chain's CDR3 is CASSLTGRVGGNTIYF. The CDR3 DNA follows: TGCGCCAGCAGCTTGACGGGCAGGGTGGGTGGAAACACCATATATTTT.

The chain has TRBV5-1 and TRBJ2-3; 8 nucleotides line up with TRBD1. The length of the CDR3 is 15 residues. Per the germline V gene, CDR1 is SGHRS and CDR2 is YFSETQ. The V gene end was trimmed by 4 bases and the J gene end by 0 bases; junction bases not matched to a gene: 4. CDR3 residues: CASSENRGSTDTQYF. The CDR3 nucleotides are TGCGCCAGCAGCGAAAACAGGGGGAGCACAGATACGCAGTATTTT.

This clone was observed a single time. V gene TRBV5-6 combines with J gene TRBJ1-6, with unresolved D. V was pared by 4 bases and J by 4 bases, with 9 bases between. Germline V lookup: CDR1 SGHDT, CDR2 YYEEEE. The CDR3 has 14 residues. Here the CDR3 DNA reads TGTGCCAGCAGCCCATACAGTTATAATTCACCCCTCCACTTT. It encodes CASSPYSYNSPLHF.

This chain joins TRBV9 and TRBJ2-5; 7 positions agree with TRBD1. CDR1 and CDR2 (germline): SGDLS, YYNGEE. The V gene end was trimmed by 0 bases and the J gene end by 5 bases; junction bases not matched to a gene: 7. CDR3 size: 15 residues. The CDR3 is CASSVGIGGFETQYF. The CDR3 DNA sequence: TGTGCCAGCAGCGTAGGAATAGGGGGCTTTGAGACCCAGTACTTC. The complete variable domain, with remaining parts taken from reference TRBV9 and TRBJ2-5, reads DSGVTQTPKHLITATGQRVTLRCSPRSGDLSVYWYQQSLDQGLQFLIQYYNGEERAKGNILERFSAQQFPDLHSELNLSSLELGDSALYFCASSVGIGGFETQYFGPGTRLLVL.

The CDR3 protein is CASGWGQDTQYF. In nucleotides, the CDR3 is TGTGCTAGTGGGTGGGGGCAGGATACGCAGTATTTT. The rearrangement links TRBV12-5 to TRBJ2-3, with TRBD1 as a possible D gene (6 bases). This CDR3 contains 12 residues. Looked up from germline, CDR1 is LGHNT and CDR2 is FRNRAP. Deletions cut 6 bases from V and 6 bases from J, with 10 bases between. Complete variable domain (other parts from reference TRBV12-5 and TRBJ2-3): DARVTQTPRHKVTEMGQEVTMRCQPILGHNTVFWYRQTMMQGLELLAYFRNRAPLDDSGMPKDRFSAEMPDATLATLKIQPSEPRDSAVYFCASGWGQDTQYFGPGTRLTVL.

The V call is TRBV25-1, the J call TRBJ1-2; D unclear. V shed 4 bases and J shed 4 bases, with 13 bases lying between them. The CDR3 contains 14 residues. The V gene's germline CDR1 is MGHDK and CDR2 SYGVNS. The CDR3 sequence is CASSAAGRGYGYTF. The CDR3 DNA is TGTGCCAGCAGTGCGGCCGGACGGGGCTATGGCTACACCTTC.

The chain combines TRBV6-2 or TRBV6-3 with TRBJ2-5, with 11 bases fitting TRBD1. CDR3 length: 15 amino acids. V dropped 6 bases and J dropped 11; count of bases not matched to a gene: 14. From germline, CDR1 is MNHEY and CDR2 SVGEGT. CDR3 amino acids: CASSVPGQGGMEQYF. The CDR3, as DNA: TGTGCCAGCAGCGTACCGGGACAGGGGGGAATGGAGCAGTACTTC.

The chain links TRBV7-2 to TRBJ1-5; D might be TRBD1 (6 bases). Per the germline V gene, CDR1 is SGHTA and CDR2 is FQGNSA. The V end lost 4 bases, the J end lost 6 bases, and 13 bases lay between the germline ends. The CDR3 extends over 14 amino acids. CDR3 amino acids: CASSSSGDIQPQHF. CDR3 nucleotide sequence: TGTGCCAGCAGCTCTTCAGGGGATATTCAGCCCCAGCATTTT.

V gene TRBV9 combines with J gene TRBJ1-4; D is ambiguous. V gave up 4 bases and J gave up 0 bases, with 7 bases separating them. CDR1 and CDR2 (germline): SGDLS, YYNGEE. This CDR3 is built from 14 residues. The CDR3 DNA reads TGTGCCAGCAGCCGACAACCAACTAATGAAAAACTGTTTTTT. Amino acids: CASSRQPTNEKLFF.

The chain joins TRBV19 to TRBJ2-7, with D possibly matching TRBD2 (6 bases). The V end lost 5 bases, the J end lost 3 bases, and 14 bases lay between the germline ends. The length of the CDR3 is 14 residues. In germline, CDR1 is LNHDA, CDR2 SQIVND (reference sequence). CDR3 nucleotide sequence: TGTGCCAGTAGTTCGGGAGTGAATAACTACGAGCAGTACTTC. It yields the protein CASSSGVNNYEQYF. Filled out from reference TRBV19 and TRBJ2-7, the complete variable domain reads DGGITQSPKYLFRKEGQNVTLSCEQNLNHDAMYWYRQDPGQGLRLIYYSQIVNDFQKGDIAEGYSVSREKKESFPLTVTSAQKNPTAFYLCASSSGVNNYEQYFGPGTRLTVT.

V is TRBV12-3 or TRBV12-4 and J is TRBJ1-1, with D unresolved. Between the trimmed V and J ends, which lost 6 bases and 0 bases, there was a span of 8 bases. The length of the CDR3 is 13 residues. The CDR3 coding sequence is TGTGCCAGCAGGCAAACACTGAACACTGAAGCTTTCTTT. Amino acids: CASRQTLNTEAFF.

The chain uses TRBV3-1 (or the pseudogene TRBV3-2) and TRBJ2-4, with 8 bases fitting TRBD2. The CDR3 sequence is 13 residues long. J gave up 9 bases and V 4 bases, and 5 bases lay outside the gene matches. The germline V gene encodes CDR1 LGHDT and CDR2 YNNKEL (reference sequence). Here the CDR3 DNA reads TGTGCCAGCAGCCCCGGGGGGGTGAGCATTCAGTACTTC. Translating it yields CASSPGGVSIQYF.

The chain recombines TRBV6-6 with TRBJ1-1, with D possibly being TRBD1 (5 bases). Germline values: CDR1 MNHNY, CDR2 SVGAGI (reference sequence). V gave up 6 bases and J gave up 0 bases, with 14 bases separating them. CDR3 length equals 15 residues. CDR3 residues: CASRTLGAMNTEAFF. The CDR3 DNA follows: TGTGCCAGCAGGACCTTAGGGGCTATGAACACTGAAGCTTTCTTT.

The chain couples TRBV6-5 to TRBJ1-4; 8 positions agree with TRBD1. There are 15 residues in the CDR3. Germline V gives CDR1 MNHEY, CDR2 SVGAGI. V lost 0 bases and J lost 7; bases outside the gene matches: 4. The CDR3 loop reads CASSYSTQGGEKLFF. The CDR3, as DNA: TGTGCCAGCAGTTACTCGACACAGGGGGGTGAAAAACTGTTTTTT.

The chain has TRBV7-8 and TRBJ1-1; D may be TRBD1 (6 bases). Germline V gene data show CDR1 as SGHVS and CDR2 as FQNEAQ. V was pared by 3 bases and J by 5 bases, with 13 bases between. The CDR3 runs to 14 residues. This chain's CDR3 is CASSFYLQGTEAFF. DNA for the CDR3: TGTGCCAGCAGCTTTTACCTTCAGGGGACTGAAGCTTTCTTT.

The chain employs TRBV2 and TRBJ2-1; D not certain. V shed 7 bases and J shed 4 bases, with 11 bases lying between them. This CDR3 spans 13 amino acids. Germline values: CDR1 SNHLY, CDR2 FYNNEI. The CDR3 loop is CASTARIYNEQFF. In nucleotides, the CDR3 is TGTGCCAGCACTGCGCGGATATACAATGAGCAGTTCTTC.